The 27 T cell receptor beta chains reported below all come from one sample, sequenced in a study of cytomegalovirus exposure and HLA in healthy donors (dated 2017 in TCRdb). Receptor libraries were prepared by the immunoSEQ multiplex PCR assay. The multiplex PCR relied on a mix of 60 forward primers for TCR Vbeta segments and 13 reverse primers for TCR Jbeta segments. Imported from immuneACCESS, the table was reduced by TCRdb to in-frame sequences with V and J called. These copies leave out some clones; in studies compared against another copy, an unresolved V gene accounts for under half, and the cause of the remainder is not known. In this sample the table shows over 60,000 clones, about four fifths of which occur a single time. The top ten constitute 5% to 7% of the sample. Material: PBMCs. These receptors all come from a woman aged 25 to 45 in good health and CMV-seronegative.

This chain uses TRBV28 with TRBJ2-1; D is unclear. CDR3 length equals 12 residues. Germline V CDR1 and CDR2: MDHEN, SYDVKM. V lost 6 bases and J lost 8, with 11 bases in between. This CDR3 is CASSPPLYEQFF. Written as DNA, the CDR3 is TGTGCCAGCAGCCCCCCCTTATATGAGCAGTTCTTC.

The rearrangement uses TRBV7-8 and TRBJ2-7; 8 nucleotides agree with TRBD1. Germline-derived CDR1 and CDR2 are SGHVS and FQNEAQ. The CDR3 contains 13 residues. J was trimmed by 2 bases and V by 5 bases; bases with no gene match: 2. CDR3 protein: CASSEGQAYEQYV. In nucleotides, the CDR3 is TGTGCCAGCAGCGAGGGACAGGCCTACGAGCAGTACGTC.

This clone came up a few times. CDR3 region: CASSQWASYEQYF. The CDR3 nucleotides read TGCGCCAGCAGTCAATGGGCATCCTACGAGCAGTACTTC. This chain uses TRBV4-1 with TRBJ2-7, with no clear D. V was clipped by 6 bases and J by 1 base, with 10 bases between them. Looked up from germline, CDR1 is MGHRA and CDR2 is YSYEKL. This CDR3 has 13 residues.

The chain couples TRBV28 to TRBJ2-7; possibly TRBD1 for D (6 bases). V shed 5 bases and J shed 1 base, with 12 bases lying between them. The CDR3 runs to 14 residues. Per the germline V gene, CDR1 is MDHEN and CDR2 is SYDVKM. CDR3 region: CASSGLGQSYEQYV. In DNA, the CDR3 is TGTGCCAGCAGTGGATTAGGACAGTCCTACGAGCAGTACGTC.

The DNA for the CDR3 is TGTGCCAGCTCACCGGGACTGTATGGCTACACCTTC. It encodes CASSPGLYGYTF. The chain links TRBV18 to TRBJ1-2; D is perhaps TRBD1 (5 bases). Looked up from germline, CDR1 is KGHSH and CDR2 is LQKENI. V was cut by 3 bases and J by 5 bases, with 7 bases left in between. This CDR3 has 12 residues.

CDR3 sequence: CASSFGTSGIRGRGDTQYF. The CDR3 DNA sequence: TGCGCCAGCAGCTTCGGGACTAGCGGGATCCGGGGAAGGGGAGATACGCAGTATTTT. V is TRBV5-1 and J is TRBJ2-3; the match to TRBD2 covers 13 bases. Per the germline V gene, CDR1 is SGHRS and CDR2 is YFSETQ. This CDR3 region has 19 residues. V lost 2 bases, J lost 5 bases, and 14 bases stayed unmatched. Drawing the rest from reference TRBV5-1 and TRBJ2-3, the complete variable domain is KAGVTQTPRYLIKTRGQQVTLSCSPISGHRSVSWYQQTPGQGLQFLFEYFSETQRNKGNFPGRFSGRQFSNSRSEMNVSTLELGDSALYLCASSFGTSGIRGRGDTQYFGPGTRLTVL.

This chain links TRBV5-1 with TRBJ1-2; D ambiguous. The CDR3 loop spans 14 amino acids. The germline V gene has CDR1 SGHRS and CDR2 YFSETQ. Trimming pared 0 bases from V and 1 base from J, leaving 7 bases between. CDR3 sequence reads: CASSLEGVNYGYTF. CDR3 nucleotides: TGCGCCAGCAGCTTGGAGGGAGTTAACTATGGCTACACCTTC.

The gene calls are TRBV5-1 and TRBJ2-5, with TRBD2 matching 7 bases. CDR3 size: 16 residues. Losses at the gene ends were 0 bases for V and 5 bases for J; bases not matched to a gene: 10. CDR1 is SGHRS and CDR2 is YFSETQ in the germline V gene. The CDR3 is CASSLAREGNGETQYF. CDR3 DNA: TGCGCCAGCAGCTTGGCCAGGGAGGGAAATGGGGAGACCCAGTACTTC. The whole variable domain, filled in from reference TRBV5-1 and TRBJ2-5, reads KAGVTQTPRYLIKTRGQQVTLSCSPISGHRSVSWYQQTPGQGLQFLFEYFSETQRNKGNFPGRFSGRQFSNSRSEMNVSTLELGDSALYLCASSLAREGNGETQYFGPGTRLLVL.

The chain has TRBV27 and TRBJ1-2; D unclear. Germline V gene lookup returns CDR1 MNHEY and CDR2 SMNVEV (reference sequence). This CDR3 contains 15 residues. The ends were cut back, 6 bases at V and 0 bases at J, with 14 bases in the middle. CDR3 protein: CASSRSRGANYGYTF. The DNA of the CDR3 is TGTGCCAGCAGCCGCAGCCGGGGAGCTAACTATGGCTACACCTTC.

The chain combines TRBV11-3 with TRBJ1-2; D is unclear. V dropped 1 base and J dropped 8 bases, with 8 bases sitting between them. The CDR3 length is 12 residues. Per germline, CDR1 SGHNT and CDR2 YENEEA. CDR3 DNA: TGTGCCAGCAGCTTAGGAGGGAGCGGCTACACCTTC. This sequence encodes CASSLGGSGYTF.

V and J are TRBV14 and TRBJ2-2, with a possible D match to TRBD1 (5 bases). The V and J ends lost 2 bases and 6 bases respectively, with 7 bases between them. The CDR3 has 13 amino acids. Germline CDR1 SGHDN, CDR2 FVKESK. Here the CDR3 reads CASSQQGPGELFF. The CDR3 DNA reads TGTGCCAGCAGCCAACAGGGCCCCGGGGAGCTGTTTTTT.

This clone occurred a few times. This sequence joins TRBV5-5 and TRBJ1-1; weak D call: TRBD1 (5 bases). The CDR3 is 15 amino acids. Germline CDR1 and CDR2: SGHKS and YYEKEE (reference sequence). V lost 1 base, J lost 4 bases, and 14 bases lay in between. CDR3 region: CASSLFQGGGTEAFF. The CDR3 nucleotides are TGTGCCAGCAGCTTGTTTCAGGGAGGAGGCACTGAAGCTTTCTTT.

This chain connects TRBV2 to TRBJ2-2, with no clear D. The germline V and J ends were trimmed by 7 bases and 4 bases, with 16 bases remaining between them. This CDR3 is built from 15 residues. Germline assignment: CDR1 SNHLY and CDR2 FYNNEI. The CDR3: CASTPVEPSTGELFF. For the CDR3, the DNA is TGTGCCAGCACCCCGGTGGAGCCGAGCACCGGGGAGCTGTTTTTT. Filled out from reference TRBV2 and TRBJ2-2, the complete variable domain reads EPEVTQTPSHQVTQMGQEVILRCVPISNHLYFYWYRQILGQKVEFLVSFYNNEISEKSEIFDDQFSVERPDGSNFTLKIRSTKLEDSAMYFCASTPVEPSTGELFFGEGSRLTVL.

This chain links TRBV7-8 with TRBJ2-1; D is undetermined. The V gene's germline CDR1 is SGHVS and CDR2 FQNEAQ. The germline V and J ends were trimmed by 0 bases and 0 bases, with 6 bases remaining between them. This CDR3 is built from 15 residues. For the CDR3, the DNA is TGTGCCAGCAGCTTAGCTTCGAGCTCCTACAATGAGCAGTTCTTC. It encodes CASSLASSSYNEQFF.

The DNA for the CDR3 is TGTGCCAGCAGTGAGACAGGAGCAGATCAGCCCCAGCATTTT. It is translated as CASSETGADQPQHF. The chain uses TRBV6-1 and TRBJ1-5; a possible D gene is TRBD1 (6 bases). V was pared by 3 bases and J by 5 bases, with 11 bases between. The CDR3 contains 14 residues. Germline values: CDR1 MNHNS, CDR2 SASEGT.

The chain combines TRBV28 with TRBJ2-2; 11 nucleotides match TRBD2. From germline, CDR1 is MDHEN and CDR2 SYDVKM. J gave up 3 bases and V 4 bases, and 7 bases lay outside the gene matches. The CDR3 is 17 amino acids. The CDR3, as DNA: TGTGCCAGCAGTTCCCAACTAGCGGGAGTGTACACCGGGGAGCTGTTTTTT. It encodes CASSSQLAGVYTGELFF.

Turning to this clone: Distinct nucleotide sequences in the sample also encode this CDR3. The rearrangement uses TRBV9 and TRBJ2-1; D uncertain. The CDR3 has 16 residues. The V end lost 0 bases, the J end lost 0 bases, and 10 bases lay between the germline ends. CDR1 SGDLS and CDR2 YYNGEE come from the germline V gene. The CDR3 reads CASSVVGTSSYNEQFF. Written as DNA, the CDR3 is TGTGCCAGCAGCGTAGTGGGCACAAGCTCCTACAATGAGCAGTTCTTC.

The chain carries TRBV21-1 and TRBJ2-3; TRBD1 was called by the table and not checked on the DNA. TRBV21-1 is described as a pseudogene. This CDR3 has 20 amino acids. DNA of the CDR3: TGTGCCAGCAGCAAATCGCCAACCGGGACAGGGCTCACTAGCACAGATACGCAGTATTTT. Residues: CASSKSPTGTGLTSTDTQYF.

This sequence joins TRBV5-1 and TRBJ2-1; TRBD2 agrees at 9 bases. Unmatched junction bases numbered 4, after V lost 0 bases and J lost 3 bases. There are 16 residues in the CDR3. In germline, CDR1 is SGHRS, CDR2 YFSETQ. CDR3: CASSLVLAGIYNEQFF. Written as DNA, the CDR3 is TGCGCCAGCAGCTTGGTACTAGCGGGCATCTACAATGAGCAGTTCTTC. Drawing the rest from reference TRBV5-1 and TRBJ2-1, the complete variable domain is KAGVTQTPRYLIKTRGQQVTLSCSPISGHRSVSWYQQTPGQGLQFLFEYFSETQRNKGNFPGRFSGRQFSNSRSEMNVSTLELGDSALYLCASSLVLAGIYNEQFFGPGTRLTVL.

The chain is built from TRBV10-3 and TRBJ2-1; tentatively, D is TRBD2 (6 bases). The V gene lost 3 bases and the J gene lost 4 bases, with 13 bases spanning the gap. The CDR3 runs 15 residues. The V gene's germline CDR1 is ENHRY and CDR2 SYGVKD. CDR3 sequence reads: CAISEGLAIYNEQFF. The CDR3 bases are TGTGCCATCAGTGAAGGGCTAGCGATTTACAATGAGCAGTTCTTC.

The chain carries TRBV5-1 and TRBJ2-1; 7 nucleotides align to TRBD1. The ends lost 4 bases at V and 5 bases at J; junction bases unmatched: 9. CDR3 length: 15 amino acids. Germline-derived CDR1 and CDR2 are SGHRS and YFSETQ. The CDR3 is CASSPSQTGNNEQFF. For the CDR3, the DNA is TGCGCCAGCAGCCCGTCCCAGACAGGGAACAATGAGCAGTTCTTC.

The chain joins TRBV4-1 to TRBJ2-5, with TRBD1 as a possible D gene (6 bases). CDR3 size: 15 residues. V lost 0 bases and J lost 2, with 10 bases in between. The V gene's germline CDR1 is MGHRA and CDR2 YSYEKL. The CDR3: CASSQDTDSQETQYF. The DNA of the CDR3 is TGCGCCAGCAGCCAAGATACGGACAGTCAAGAGACCCAGTACTTC.

This sequence joins TRBV5-5 and TRBJ2-1; no clear D gene. The germline gives CDR1 SGHKS, CDR2 YYEKEE (reference sequence). The CDR3 extends over 12 amino acids. V was pared by 4 bases and J by 14 bases, with 16 bases between. Written as DNA, the CDR3 is TGTGCCAGCAGCCCTTGGAGCCCTCCGGAGTTCTTC. It codes for CASSPWSPPEFF.

A word on this clone: The junction departs from the called germline gene at one end, perhaps through a read error. The J gene is TRBJ2-3, the V gene TRBV7-9; 10 bases agree with TRBD2. CDR1 SEHNR and CDR2 FQNEAQ come from the germline V gene (reference sequence). The CDR3 runs to 19 residues. CDR3 protein: CSSSRTTPWTSGESDTQYF. The CDR3 DNA follows: TGTTCCAGCAGCCGCACTACTCCCTGGACTAGCGGAGAGTCAGATACGCAGTATTTT.

This chain links TRBV7-2 with TRBJ1-1; no firm D call. With 0 bases removed from V and 1 base from J, the gap between germline ends came to 6 bases. The germline gives CDR1 SGHTA, CDR2 FQGNSA. The CDR3 is 14 amino acids. As DNA, the CDR3 is TGTGCCAGCAGCTTAGCGGGAGGGAACACTGAAGCTTTCTTT. This sequence encodes CASSLAGGNTEAFF.

This clone was counted once. The rearrangement links TRBV13 to TRBJ2-5, with 7 bases aligning to TRBD1. Germline V gene sequence: CDR1 PRHDT, CDR2 FYEKMQ (reference sequence). The length of the CDR3 is 13 residues. The V gene end was trimmed by 5 bases and the J gene end by 2 bases; junction bases not matched to a gene: 2. CDR3 nucleotide sequence: TGTGCCAGCAGCCCGGGACAGCAAGAGACCCAGTACTTC. The encoded protein is CASSPGQQETQYF.

The chain combines TRBV6-5 with TRBJ2-1; 10 bases agree with TRBD2. Germline assignment: CDR1 MNHEY and CDR2 SVGAGI. Unmatched junction bases numbered 4, after V lost 0 bases and J lost 5 bases. This CDR3 comprises 16 residues. CDR3 sequence reads: CASSYSASGRHNEQFF. In nucleotides, the CDR3 is TGTGCCAGCAGTTACTCGGCTAGCGGGAGACACAATGAGCAGTTCTTC.